The T cell receptor beta chain described here comes from a study of blood T cell repertoires in COVID-19. Study-level information: In each case, the material was cDNA or gDNA derived from T cells, B-cell-depleted T cells, or PBMCs.

Trimming took off 4 bases at V and 7 bases at J, with 17 bases between the two ends. This CDR3 has 14 residues. The germline V gene has CDR1 SGHNT and CDR2 YYREEE (reference sequence). Original handling: Nucleated cell counts were estimated from reference gene primer amplification. Profiling relied on immunoSEQ multiplex PCR, and the TCRdb table lists in-frame clones only, not all of them. V and J calls and clone size come straight from that table; D and trimming were deduced from the DNA. Here the sample spans 150,000 to 200,000 clones, around 80% being singletons. The receptor comes from a middle-aged man who had recovered from COVID-19. The sequencing input was peripheral blood. V gene TRBV5-4 combines with J gene TRBJ2-5, with a possible D match to TRBD1 (5 bases). CDR3 residues: CASSPSGQGGTQYF. CDR3 nucleotides: TGTGCCAGCAGCCCCTCCGGGCAGGGTGGGACCCAGTACTTC. Full variable domain (remainder filled in from reference TRBV5-4 and TRBJ2-5): ETGVTQSPTHLIKTRGQQVTLRCSSQSGHNTVSWYQQALGQGPQFIFQYYREEENGRGNFPPRFSGLQFPNYSSELNVNALELDDSALYLCASSPSGQGGTQYFGPGTRLLVL.